A selection of T cell receptor beta chains follows, all from one sample in a study of tumor-infiltrating lymphocytes in localized non-small cell lung cancer. Some clones are missing from TCRdb's copy, which holds only in-frame ones; the method was immunoSEQ multiplex PCR. In the table there are approximately 9,700 clones, under 80% of which are singletons. The sequencing input was uninvolved lung tissue not adjacent to the tumor. The receptors here all came from a human donor with non-small cell lung cancer. CDR3s include the opening cysteine and the closing phenylalanine or tryptophan. D genes are given only for firm matches. Part of the rows lack a size; the others show once, few, many or a class for expanded clones.

>TRBJ1-2|TRBV5-1|NA|NA
TGCGCCAGCAGCTTGGGCACGGTATGGCTACAAGGCGGCTACACCTTC
CASSLGTVWLQGGYTF
>TRBJ2-7|TRBV7-8|NA|TRBD2
TGTGCCAGCAGCTTAGCGCGTTCCGGGACTAGACCCTACGAGCAGTACTTC
CASSLARSGTRPYEQYF
>TRBJ2-5|TRBV7-1|once|TRBD2
TGTGCCAGCAGCTTACGCCCGGGCCTAGCGGGGGAGACCCAGTACTTC
CASSLRPGLAGETQYF
>TRBJ1-1|TRBV4-1|NA|NA
TGCGCCAGCAGCCAAATCGGGGGGGCGGAGAAAGCTTTCTTT
CASSQIGGAEKAFF
>TRBJ1-3|TRBV14|NA|NA
TGTGCCAGCAGCCATGCCGGGGGGAGCACCATATATTTT
CASSHAGGSTIYF
>TRBJ1-5|TRBV19|NA|NA
TGTGCCAGTAGTATAAAGGTGTTTCAGCCCCAGCATTTT
CASSIKVFQPQHF
>TRBJ2-7|TRBV4-3|NA|NA
TGCGCCAGCAGCCAAGATTGGAAACAGACTTTTCCCTACGAGCAGTACTTC
CASSQDWKQTFPYEQYF
>TRBJ1-2|TRBV7-2|NA|TRBD1
TGTGCCAGCAGCCCGGGACAGCGGCATGGCTACACCTTC
CASSPGQRHGYTF
>TRBJ2-2|TRBV11-2|NA|NA
TGTGCCAGCAGCCCTCCAGGACAATACACCGGGGAGCTGTTTTTT
CASSPPGQYTGELFF
>TRBJ1-4|TRBV6-6|NA|NA
TGTGCCAGCAGTTACCGCCACCCCCAAGGGGATGAAAAACTGTTTTTT
CASSYRHPQGDEKLFF
>TRBJ2-1|TRBV7-2|NA|NA
TGTGCCAGCAGCTCGTGGGATGAGCAGTTCTTC
CASSSWDEQFF
>TRBJ1-1|TRBV7-6|NA|TRBD1
TGTGCCAGCAGCTTAGAGACAGGGGAGTCGTGGCGTGGCACTGAAGCTTTCTTT
CASSLETGESWRGTEAFF
>TRBJ2-5|TRBV6-5|NA|NA
TGTGCCAGCGAAAGGCAAGAGACCCAGTACTTC
CASERQETQYF
>TRBJ2-3|TRBV15|NA|NA
TGTGCCACCAGCGGTCAGACTTCATCGACAGATACGCAGTATTTT
CATSGQTSSTDTQYF
>TRBJ1-5|TRBV2|NA|NA
TGTGCCAGCAGTGAAGTTAATTCTCGGGTCTTCAATCAGCCCCAGCATTTT
CASSEVNSRVFNQPQHF
>TRBJ2-1|TRBV9|NA|TRBD2
TGTGCCAGCAGCGTAGATTACCCGGCTAGCGGGAGTCGCAATGAGCAGTTCTTC
CASSVDYPASGSRNEQFF
>TRBJ1-1|TRBV7-2|NA|NA
TGTGCCAGCAGCTTAAATCCAGGGGTTTATGTCAAAGCTTTCTTT
CASSLNPGVYVKAFF
>TRBJ1-1|TRBV5-1|few|NA
TGCGCCAGCAGCCTGGGGGGTGGCACTGAAGCTTTCTTT
CASSLGGGTEAFF
>TRBJ1-5|TRBV4-3|medium-sized|NA
TGCGCCAGCAGCCAAGATATTGGGGACGGGTTTTATCAGCCCCAGCATTTT
CASSQDIGDGFYQPQHF
>TRBJ1-4|TRBV4-3|NA|NA
TGCGCCAGCAGCCAAGGGCAACACTCGGAAAAACTGTTTTTT
CASSQGQHSEKLFF
>TRBJ2-5|TRBV9|NA|TRBD2
TGTGCCAGCAGCGTAGATGGGGGACTAGCGGGACAAGAGACCCAGTACTTC
CASSVDGGLAGQETQYF
>TRBJ1-1|TRBV6-5|NA|NA
TGTGCCAGCAGTTACTCGTGGGGCTCAGTATCCACTGAAGCTTTCTTT
CASSYSWGSVSTEAFF
>TRBJ1-2|TRBV27|NA|NA
TGTGCCAGCAGTTTATCAGGTCCTACTAACTATGGCTACACCTTC
CASSLSGPTNYGYTF
>TRBJ2-4|TRBV19|once|NA
TGTGCCAGTAGTATGGGGTTTGTGGACATTCAGTACTTC
CASSMGFVDIQYF
>TRBJ1-5|TRBV27|NA|TRBD1
TGTGCCACCCGACAGGGACGAACTAGGAATCAGCCCCAGCATTTT
CATRQGRTRNQPQHF
>TRBJ2-7|TRBV29-1|NA|NA
TGCAGCGTGCGGGACGGAAACTACGAGCAGTACTTC
CSVRDGNYEQYF
>TRBJ1-2|TRBV5-6|NA|NA
TGTGCCAGCAGCTTGGTCGGCAGCCCTAACTATGGCTACACCTTC
CASSLVGSPNYGYTF
>TRBJ2-1|TRBV30|once|NA
TGTGCCTGGGACTATGGTTTCAGAGCACAAAATGAGCAGTTCTTC
CAWDYGFRAQNEQFF
>TRBJ1-2|TRBV29-1|NA|TRBD1
TGCAGCGTTGCGACAGGGAGTTATGGCTACACCTTC
CSVATGSYGYTF
>TRBJ1-2|TRBV18|NA|NA
TGTGCCAGCTCACCAGGGCCAGAGGGCTACACCTTC
CASSPGPEGYTF
>TRBJ1-2|TRBV11-2|NA|TRBD1
TGTGCCAGCAGCTTAATCGGGACAGGGGGTTTAGGGTATGGCTACACCTTC
CASSLIGTGGLGYGYTF
>TRBJ2-3|TRBV29-1|NA|NA
TGCAGCGTTGAAGTCGGAATGACTAGCACAGATACGCAGTATTTT
CSVEVGMTSTDTQYF
>TRBJ2-3|TRBV28|NA|NA
TGTGCCTCGACCCATAGCGATGCCGACACAGATACGCAGTATTTT
CASTHSDADTDTQYF
>TRBJ1-2|TRBV6-5|few|TRBD1
TGTGCCAGCAGTCAAAACAGGGGACCCAACTATGGCTACACCTTC
CASSQNRGPNYGYTF
>TRBJ2-1|TRBV5-4|NA|TRBD2
TGTGCCAGCAGCTTCTCGACTAGCGGGAGAGGGTACTACAATGAGCAGTTCTTC
CASSFSTSGRGYYNEQFF
>TRBJ1-2|TRBV7-9|few|NA
TGTGCCAGCAGCTTAGCCATCGGACAGCTCTATGGCTACACCTTC
CASSLAIGQLYGYTF
>TRBJ1-5|TRBV19|NA|NA
TGTGCCAGTAGTGACGATCGACGGTACAATCAGCCCCAGCATTTT
CASSDDRRYNQPQHF
>TRBJ2-1|TRBV7-9|NA|NA
TGTGCCAGCAGCCCATCCAGACTTGCTGAGCAGTTCTTC
CASSPSRLAEQFF
>TRBJ2-3|TRBV5-1|NA|TRBD2
TGCGCCAGCAGCTCGGGACTAGCGGCTACAGATACGCAGTATTTT
CASSSGLAATDTQYF
>TRBJ2-7|TRBV7-6|NA|NA
TGTGCCAGCGCCTCAGGGGACATCTACGAGCAGTACTTC
CASASGDIYEQYF
>TRBJ2-7|TRBV29-1|NA|NA
TGCAGTGCAGGCCGGGACCACTACGAGCAGTACTTC
CSAGRDHYEQYF
>TRBJ2-5|TRBV2|NA|NA
TGTGCCAGCAGCGAGACCCTGGATGAGTACTTC
CASSETLDEYF
>TRBJ2-2|TRBV5-1|NA|NA
TGCGCCAGCAGCTTGGTTCCCGCGACAGCCGCCTCAAACACCGGGGAGCTGTTTTTT
CASSLVPATAASNTGELFF
>TRBJ2-5|TRBV19|few|TRBD1
TGTGCCAGTAGTTCGTACTCGGGACAGGGGGCAGAGACCCAGTACTTC
CASSSYSGQGAETQYF
>TRBJ2-7|TRBV7-6|NA|TRBD1
TGTGCCAGCAGCATCGGACAGGGTGGCTACGAGCAGTACTTC
CASSIGQGGYEQYF
>TRBJ1-1|TRBV29-1|NA|TRBD1
TGCAGCGTTGGACAGGGGAACACTGAAGCTTTCTTT
CSVGQGNTEAFF
>TRBJ2-7|TRBV7-6|NA|TRBD2
TGTGCCAGCAGCTTGGCAGCGGGAGGCACCTACGAGCAGTACTTC
CASSLAAGGTYEQYF
>TRBJ2-3|TRBV9|NA|NA
TGTGCCAGCAGCGTAGCTGGGGCCCTGGGGACAGATACGCAGTATTTT
CASSVAGALGTDTQYF
>TRBJ1-6|TRBV6-5|NA|NA
TGTGCCAGCAGTTATTTCCGGAGACTATATAATTCACCCCTCCACTTT
CASSYFRRLYNSPLHF
>TRBJ2-7|TRBV30|NA|TRBD2
TGTGCCTGGAGAGCGGGGGGAACCTACGAGCAGTACTTC
CAWRAGGTYEQYF
>TRBJ2-7|TRBV4-2|NA|TRBD1
TGTGCCAGCAGCCCACCCCAAGGCGCAGGGGGCACCTACGAGCAGTACTTC
CASSPPQGAGGTYEQYF
>TRBJ2-1|TRBV11-3|NA|TRBD1
TGTGCCAGCAGCGCCGGACAGGACCGTAATGAGCAGTTCTTC
CASSAGQDRNEQFF